The 13 T cell receptor beta chains in this list originate from one sample, sequenced in a study of shared clonotypes between healthy human individuals. The table came from immunoSEQ multiplex PCR; TCRdb's copy has only in-frame clones and leaves some out. Here the sample spans 2 million to 2.5 million clones, roughly 92% being singletons. The sample was naive CD4+ T cells from PBMCs. The subset is: CD45RA+ positively selected. The receptors shown here come from a man aged 18 to 29 in good health. Some clones in this sample may be carry-over from other donors' samples.

The chain couples TRBV28 to TRBJ1-2; 7 bases are shared with TRBD1. The CDR3 is 14 residues long. Trimming removed 2 bases from V and 8 bases from J; junction bases left unmatched: 8. Germline lookup yields CDR1 MDHEN and CDR2 SYDVKM. CDR3 region: CASSLIQGQGGYTF. CDR3 nucleotide sequence: TGTGCCAGCAGTTTAATACAGGGGCAGGGAGGCTACACCTTC.

The V call is TRBV4-2, the J call TRBJ2-5, with a tentative D call TRBD1 (6 bases). The germline CDR1 and CDR2 sequences are LGHNA and YNFKEQ. The V end lost 4 bases, the J end lost 5 bases, and 20 bases lay between the germline ends. CDR3 size: 16 residues. The CDR3 DNA sequence: TGTGCCAGCAGCCCCGCGGTTGTGGAGAGGGGGGAGACCCAGTACTTC. This encodes CASSPAVVERGETQYF.

V usage is TRBV5-6 and J usage is TRBJ2-4; D could derive from TRBD1 or TRBD2 (6 bases each). Germline V CDR1 and CDR2: SGHDT, YYEEEE. CDR3 length: 15 amino acids. V was clipped by 4 bases and J by 0 bases, with 11 bases between them. The CDR3 loop reads CASSGGGLAKNIQYF. CDR3 nucleotides: TGTGCCAGCAGCGGAGGGGGACTAGCCAAAAACATTCAGTACTTC.

The chain recombines TRBV2 with TRBJ2-7, with no clear D. CDR3 size: 12 residues. Germline V CDR1 and CDR2: SNHLY, FYNNEI. Deletions cut 4 bases from V and 3 bases from J, with 7 bases between. The CDR3 DNA follows: TGTGCCAGCAGTGTGGTGTACTACGAGCAGTACTTC. It is translated as CASSVVYYEQYF.

J is TRBJ2-2 and V is TRBV6-1, with 7 bases identical to TRBD1. There are 15 residues in the CDR3. With V trimmed by 0 bases and J by 4 bases, 2 bases remained unmatched. The germline gives CDR1 MNHNS, CDR2 SASEGT. The CDR3 sequence is CASSEAYRGTGELFF. In nucleotides, the CDR3 is TGTGCCAGCAGTGAAGCGTACAGGGGCACCGGGGAGCTGTTTTTT.

This sequence joins TRBV6-4 and TRBJ2-3, with D unresolved. Looked up from germline, CDR1 is MRHNA and CDR2 is SNTAGT. The ends were cut back, 4 bases at V and 2 bases at J, with 4 bases in the middle. The CDR3 covers 12 residues. Written as DNA, the CDR3 is TGTGCCAGCAGTGCCTACACAGATACGCAGTATTTT. Protein sequence: CASSAYTDTQYF.

V usage is TRBV27 and J usage is TRBJ2-6, with 8 positions matching TRBD1. There are 15 residues in the CDR3. CDR1 and CDR2 (germline): MNHEY, SMNVEV (reference sequence). V shed 2 bases and J 4 bases; nucleotides not matched to a gene: 1. CDR3: CASSLQGAGANVLTF. Written as DNA, the CDR3 is TGTGCCAGCAGTTTACAGGGGGCCGGGGCCAACGTCCTGACTTTC.

The rearrangement links TRBV23-1 to TRBJ2-7; possibly TRBD1 for D (6 bases). Being an ORF, TRBV23-1 has a function that is uncertain. V was shortened by 6 bases and J by 6 bases, with 15 bases between the two germline ends. The CDR3 has 13 amino acids. CDR3 DNA sequence: TGCGCCAGCAGACAGGGAAGTTTCTTCGAGCAGTACTTC. This codes for CASRQGSFFEQYF.

V gene TRBV4-2 combines with J gene TRBJ2-3; 9 nucleotides line up with TRBD1. The trim removed 4 bases at V and 0 bases at J, leaving 8 bases unmatched. CDR3 length: 17 amino acids. Germline CDR1 reads LGHNA; CDR2 reads YNFKEQ. The CDR3 loop is CASSLDGTGLSTDTQYF. In DNA form, the CDR3 reads TGTGCCAGCAGCCTAGACGGGACAGGGCTTAGCACAGATACGCAGTATTTT.

V is TRBV6-6 and J is TRBJ1-1, with D uncertain. The CDR3 has 13 amino acids. The V and J ends lost 5 bases and 5 bases respectively, with 12 bases between them. The germline V gene encodes CDR1 MNHNY and CDR2 SVGAGI (reference sequence). The DNA for the CDR3 is TGTGCCAGCAGTCTAGAGGGTGGGACTGAAGCTTTCTTT. This sequence encodes CASSLEGGTEAFF.

J is TRBJ2-7 and V is TRBV28; either TRBD1 or TRBD2 may supply D (5 bases each). The CDR3 is 14 amino acids. V was pared by 3 bases and J by 2 bases, with 11 bases between. Germline CDR1 and CDR2: MDHEN and SYDVKM. The chain's CDR3 is CASSFGGVAYEQYF. The CDR3 DNA follows: TGTGCCAGCAGTTTTGGGGGAGTGGCCTACGAGCAGTACTTC.

The rearrangement links TRBV7-2 to TRBJ1-5; maybe TRBD1 (5 bases). The length of the CDR3 is 14 residues. Trimming removed 6 bases from V and 7 bases from J, with 16 bases in between. Looked up from germline, CDR1 is SGHTA and CDR2 is FQGNSA. CDR3 DNA sequence: TGTGCCAGCAGTTCCAGGGCGTTGAACCAGCCCCAGCATTTT. Encoded protein: CASSSRALNQPQHF.

In this sample, this clone turned up a few times. The rearrangement links TRBV28 to TRBJ1-2; maybe TRBD1 (5 bases). The V end was cut by 5 bases, the J end by 8 bases, with 12 bases between. The CDR3 is 12 amino acids. Germline CDR1 MDHEN, CDR2 SYDVKM. CDR3 DNA: TGTGCCAGCAGTACATCAGGGCGAGGCTACACCTTC. Translated: CASSTSGRGYTF.